The 32 T cell receptor beta chains reported below all come from one sample, sequenced in a study of blood T cell repertoires in COVID-19 (dated by TCRdb to about 2020). The receptor library was made with the immunoSEQ multiplex PCR assay. TCRdb carries this immuneACCESS record with in-frame sequences only. Its versions omit some clonotypes, under half of them owing to an unresolved V gene in the studies checked, with the rest unexplained. The sample contains a few hundred thousand clones, nearly 90% of them found a single time. The ten largest make up 4% to 5% of the sample. The sample consisted of peripheral blood. Receptors originate from a middle-aged woman who had recovered from COVID-19.

The rearrangement joins TRBV19 to TRBJ1-2, with D uncertain. Germline V gene data show CDR1 as LNHDA and CDR2 as SQIVND (reference sequence). The CDR3 runs to 15 residues. Trimming cost V 3 bases and J 3 bases, with 14 bases left between them. As DNA, the CDR3 is TGTGCCAGTAGTATTGGAGGCCTCGTGGACTATGGCTACACCTTC. It codes for CASSIGGLVDYGYTF.

The chain carries TRBV6-5 and TRBJ1-3; no firm D call. This CDR3 has 15 amino acids. CDR1 is MNHEY, CDR2 SVGAGI, per germline. V dropped 6 bases and J dropped 0 bases, with 12 bases sitting between them. The CDR3 sequence is CASSALRSSGNTIYF. CDR3 DNA: TGTGCCAGCAGCGCGTTAAGGAGCTCTGGAAACACCATATATTTT.

The V gene is TRBV9, the J gene TRBJ2-7; D may be TRBD1 (5 bases). Germline-derived CDR1 and CDR2 are SGDLS and YYNGEE. The V end lost 0 bases, the J end lost 2 bases, and 21 bases lay between the germline ends. The CDR3 consists of 18 residues. The CDR3 bases are TGTGCCAGCAGCGTAGCCTCGGACACCAGAACGGTAGCCTACGAGCAGTACTTC. It is translated as CASSVASDTRTVAYEQYF.

The chain is built from TRBV12-3 or TRBV12-4 and TRBJ2-1; D possibly corresponds to TRBD1 (6 bases). With 2 bases removed from V and 6 bases from J, the gap between germline ends came to 8 bases. The CDR3 sequence is 13 residues long. In nucleotides, the CDR3 is TGTGCCAGCAGTTTAATACAGGGCAATGAGCAGTTCTTC. Translation: CASSLIQGNEQFF.

This chain links TRBV10-3 with TRBJ2-2; D perhaps matches TRBD2 (6 bases). The length of the CDR3 is 16 residues. The V gene's germline CDR1 is ENHRY and CDR2 SYGVKD. Trimming took 0 bases from V and 5 from J, leaving 13 bases between them. The CDR3 DNA sequence: TGTGCCATCAGTGAGTCGCGGACGGAGGGGACCGGGGAGCTGTTTTTT. Protein product: CAISESRTEGTGELFF.

This clone was counted between two and nine times. This chain connects TRBV7-2 to TRBJ2-2; 12 bases are shared with TRBD1. The CDR3 contains 15 residues. Germline values: CDR1 SGHTA, CDR2 FQGNSA. V shed 5 bases and J 5 bases; nucleotides not matched to a gene: 3. The CDR3 loop is CASSKGQGATGELFF. The CDR3, as DNA: TGTGCCAGCAGCAAGGGACAGGGGGCGACCGGGGAGCTGTTTTTT. The entire variable domain, with the rest obtained from reference TRBV7-2 and TRBJ2-2, is as follows: GAGVSQSPSNKVTEKGKDVELRCDPISGHTALYWYRQSLGQGLEFLIYFQGNSAPDKSGLPSDRFSAERTGGSVSTLTIQRTQQEDSAVYLCASSKGQGATGELFFGEGSRLTVL.

The rearrangement joins TRBV10-3 to TRBJ1-1; the match to TRBD1 covers 9 bases. V gave up 2 bases and J gave up 1 base; unmatched junction bases: 2. This CDR3 is 15 amino acids long. Germline-derived CDR1 and CDR2 are ENHRY and SYGVKD. Here the CDR3 reads CAISEGTGPNTEAFF. For the CDR3, the DNA is TGTGCCATCAGTGAGGGGACAGGGCCGAACACTGAAGCTTTCTTT.

V gene TRBV5-6 combines with J gene TRBJ2-3; TRBD2 matches at 10 bases. Per the germline V gene, CDR1 is SGHDT and CDR2 is YYEEEE. The CDR3 consists of 17 residues. V was clipped by 3 bases and J by 6 bases; unmatched bases: 13. CDR3: CASSSGASGSLGDTQYF. The DNA of the CDR3 is TGTGCCAGCAGCTCTGGGGCTAGCGGGAGTTTAGGGGATACGCAGTATTTT.

The chain uses TRBV7-2 and TRBJ1-1; the match to TRBD1 covers 10 bases. After removal of 1 base from V and 4 bases from J, the junction contained 0 bases not matched to a gene. Germline V CDR1 and CDR2: SGHTA, FQGNSA. The CDR3 covers 14 residues. CDR3 protein: CASSLGQGATEAFF. In DNA form, the CDR3 reads TGTGCCAGCAGCTTAGGACAGGGGGCCACTGAAGCTTTCTTT.

V and J are TRBV7-9 and TRBJ1-1; D unresolved. Looked up from germline, CDR1 is SEHNR and CDR2 is FQNEAQ (reference sequence). V dropped 1 base and J dropped 4 bases, with 13 bases sitting between them. CDR3 length: 15 residues. This CDR3 is CASSLGMVGATEAFF. The DNA for the CDR3 is TGTGCCAGCAGCTTAGGAATGGTAGGAGCCACTGAAGCTTTCTTT.

V is TRBV5-8 and J is TRBJ2-3; 10 nucleotides agree with TRBD2. V lost 4 bases to trimming and J lost 1 base; unmatched junction nucleotides: 3. The length of the CDR3 is 15 residues. In germline, CDR1 is SGHTS, CDR2 YDEGEE. CDR3 in amino acids: CASSPGTSGTDTQYF. The DNA for the CDR3 is TGTGCCAGCAGCCCCGGGACTAGCGGCACAGATACGCAGTATTTT. The variable domain in full, completed from reference TRBV5-8 and TRBJ2-3, reads EAGVTQSPTHLIKTRGQQATLRCSPISGHTSVYWYQQALGLGLQFLLWYDEGEERNRGNFPPRFSGRQFPNYSSELNVNALELEDSALYLCASSPGTSGTDTQYFGPGTRLTVL.

V is TRBV10-3 and J is TRBJ2-1; tentatively, D is TRBD1 (5 bases). This CDR3 is 16 amino acids long. CDR1 and CDR2 (germline): ENHRY, SYGVKD. Between the trimmed V and J ends, which lost 6 bases and 5 bases, there was a span of 20 bases. CDR3 residues: CAIRGSIRDSHNEQFF. CDR3 DNA: TGTGCCATCAGGGGTTCCATAAGAGACAGCCACAATGAGCAGTTCTTC.

V and J are TRBV7-2 and TRBJ2-3; 8 bases match TRBD2. The CDR3 has 15 residues. Germline lookup yields CDR1 SGHTA and CDR2 FQGNSA. V lost 3 bases, J lost 3 bases, and 5 bases stayed unmatched. CDR3 loop: CASSLQAGVTDTQYF. The CDR3 DNA follows: TGTGCCAGCAGCTTGCAAGCGGGAGTTACAGATACGCAGTATTTT.

V is TRBV30 and J is TRBJ2-7; TRBD1 matches at 8 bases. Germline V gene lookup returns CDR1 GTSNPN and CDR2 SVGIG (reference sequence). Unmatched junction bases numbered 5, after V lost 8 bases and J lost 5 bases. The CDR3 spans 11 residues. The CDR3 sequence: CALDRGNEQYF. The CDR3 DNA reads TGTGCCCTAGACAGGGGAAACGAGCAGTACTTC.

This rearrangement joins TRBV10-1 to TRBJ2-7; 12 bases fit TRBD2. Unmatched junction bases numbered 11, after V lost 2 bases and J lost 6 bases. This CDR3 has 17 residues. Germline CDR1 WNHNN, CDR2 SYGVQD (reference sequence). The CDR3 bases are TGCGCCAGCAGTGAGGCGCAGAGGACTAGCGGGATGGGCGAGCAGTACGTC. This translates into CASSEAQRTSGMGEQYV.

This clone was counted a single time. The rearrangement links TRBV3-1 (or the pseudogene TRBV3-2) to TRBJ1-3; D is undetermined. Per the germline V gene, CDR1 is LGHDT and CDR2 is YNNKEL (reference sequence). This CDR3 region has 14 residues. V was pared by 4 bases and J by 1 base, with 8 bases between. Here the CDR3 DNA reads TGTGCCAGCAGCCTTGGGAGGTCTGGAAACACCATATATTTT. Its protein is CASSLGRSGNTIYF.

This clone was detected only once. The chain joins TRBV7-2 to TRBJ2-5, with TRBD2 identical over 11 bases. Germline V lookup: CDR1 SGHTA, CDR2 FQGNSA. The CDR3 contains 17 residues. V was clipped by 1 base and J by 5 bases; unmatched bases: 9. Here the CDR3 reads CASSLVLAGGPGETQYF. CDR3 coding DNA: TGTGCCAGCAGCTTAGTATTAGCGGGAGGGCCGGGGGAGACCCAGTACTTC.

The chain has TRBV30 and TRBJ2-1; 11 bases are a match to TRBD2. The CDR3 consists of 14 residues. V dropped 3 bases and J dropped 9; count of bases not matched to a gene: 7. Germline lookup yields CDR1 GTSNPN and CDR2 SVGIG (reference sequence). The CDR3 nucleotides are TGTGCCTGGAGCGTAAATCTAGCGGGGGGTGAGCAGTTCTTC. Translated: CAWSVNLAGGEQFF.

J is TRBJ2-7 and V is TRBV5-4; D may be TRBD2 (7 bases). V lost 4 bases, J lost 3 bases, and 17 bases lay in between. This CDR3 contains 15 residues. CDR1 and CDR2 from the germline V gene are SGHNT and YYREEE (reference sequence). The CDR3 is CASSPRGGADYEQYF. The DNA of the CDR3 is TGTGCCAGCAGCCCGCGTGGGGGGGCCGACTACGAGCAGTACTTC.

The gene calls are TRBV10-1 and TRBJ2-1, with 7 bases that match TRBD2. V lost 3 bases, J lost 2 bases, and 13 bases stayed unmatched. Germline V gene data show CDR1 as WNHNN and CDR2 as SYGVQD (reference sequence). This CDR3 has 18 amino acids. The CDR3 DNA reads as TGCGCCAGCAGTGATGGGGCTAGCGGTGGCGGGCCCTACAATGAGCAGTTCTTC. Translation: CASSDGASGGGPYNEQFF.

This clone was picked up one time. This chain uses TRBV18 with TRBJ2-3; D may be TRBD2 (5 bases). The germline gives CDR1 KGHSH, CDR2 LQKENI. Trimming took 3 bases from V and 0 from J, leaving 10 bases between them. This CDR3 contains 15 residues. The CDR3 sequence: CASSPNEGSTDTQYF. CDR3 DNA: TGTGCCAGCTCACCCAACGAGGGAAGCACAGATACGCAGTATTTT.

The chain recombines TRBV2 with TRBJ2-7; possible D gene TRBD1, 6 bases. The CDR3 sequence is 13 residues long. The germline V gene encodes CDR1 SNHLY and CDR2 FYNNEI. V gave up 5 bases and J gave up 3 bases, with 11 bases separating them. CDR3 nucleotides: TGTGCCAGCAGTCACGGGACACTCTACGAGCAGTACTTC. Translating gives CASSHGTLYEQYF.

V is TRBV29-1 and J is TRBJ1-5, with no clear D. Germline assignment: CDR1 SQVTM and CDR2 ANQGSEA. The CDR3 contains 15 residues. With 8 bases removed from V and 0 bases from J, the gap between germline ends came to 17 bases. As DNA, the CDR3 is TGCAGCCCCTCGGAGCGTGATTATAGCAATCAGCCCCAGCATTTT. It yields the protein CSPSERDYSNQPQHF.

The V and J genes are TRBV19 and TRBJ1-2; 7 bases match TRBD1. J gave up 2 bases and V 8 bases, and 5 bases lay outside the gene matches. The germline gives CDR1 LNHDA, CDR2 SQIVND (reference sequence). The CDR3 contains 13 residues. The CDR3 here is CASQQQGNYGYTF. In DNA form, the CDR3 reads TGTGCCAGTCAACAACAGGGGAACTATGGCTACACCTTC.

This chain uses TRBV7-9 with TRBJ2-1; D is possibly TRBD1 (5 bases). V dropped 2 bases and J dropped 9 bases, with 20 bases sitting between them. The CDR3 consists of 16 residues. Germline V CDR1 and CDR2: SEHNR, FQNEAQ (reference sequence). DNA for the CDR3: TGTGCCAGCAGCTTAACTCCCACTGGGGCTGTAGGTGAGCAGTTCTTC. Amino acids: CASSLTPTGAVGEQFF. The full variable domain, its missing parts supplied by reference TRBV7-9 and TRBJ2-1, is DTGVSQNPRHKITKRGQNVTFRCDPISEHNRLYWYRQTLGQGPEFLTYFQNEAQLEKSRLLSDRFSAERPKGSFSTLEIQRTEQGDSAMYLCASSLTPTGAVGEQFFGPGTRLTVL.

The chain joins TRBV27 to TRBJ1-4, with 8 bases fitting TRBD1. Germline CDR1 and CDR2: MNHEY and SMNVEV (reference sequence). This CDR3 is 14 amino acids long. With V trimmed by 4 bases and J by 7 bases, 5 bases remained unmatched. The CDR3 region is CASSSQGAGEKLFF. CDR3 DNA sequence: TGTGCCAGCAGTTCCCAGGGGGCAGGTGAAAAACTGTTTTTT. The complete variable domain, with remaining parts taken from reference TRBV27 and TRBJ1-4, reads EAQVTQNPRYLITVTGKKLTVTCSQNMNHEYMSWYRQDPGLGLRQIYYSMNVEVTDKGDVPEGYKVSRKEKRNFPLILESPSPNQTSLYFCASSSQGAGEKLFFGSGTQLSVL.

The chain couples TRBV4-3 to TRBJ2-2; TRBD2 might be the D (6 bases). This CDR3 has 16 residues. Trimming removed 3 bases from V and 4 bases from J, with 15 bases in between. In germline, CDR1 is LGHNA, CDR2 YSLEER. The CDR3, as DNA: TGCGCCAGCAGCCAGAAACTAGCAATGAGCACCGGGGAGCTGTTTTTT. Translation gives CASSQKLAMSTGELFF.

V and J are TRBV15 and TRBJ2-7; D ambiguous. This CDR3 contains 10 residues. Germline values: CDR1 LNHNV, CDR2 YYDKDF (reference sequence). V was shortened by 5 bases and J by 12 bases, with 11 bases between the two germline ends. The CDR3 sequence: CATSVGLLYV. CDR3 nucleotide sequence: TGTGCCACCAGCGTGGGCCTTCTGTACGTC.

The chain combines TRBV6-5 with TRBJ1-2; TRBD1 agrees at 9 bases. Germline V lookup: CDR1 MNHEY, CDR2 SVGAGI. This CDR3 spans 15 amino acids. The V and J ends lost 10 bases and 5 bases, in that order; junction bases with no gene match: 14. DNA of the CDR3: TGTGCCACTACCTCCGGGACAGGGATAATTTATGGCTACACCTTC. It encodes CATTSGTGIIYGYTF.

The rearrangement uses TRBV5-1 and TRBJ1-4; D possibly corresponds to TRBD1 (6 bases). The CDR3 consists of 14 residues. The ends were cut back, 0 bases at V and 10 bases at J, with 13 bases in the middle. Germline CDR1 is SGHRS and CDR2 is YFSETQ. CDR3 in DNA: TGCGCCAGCAGCTTGGGGGGGCAAGACGGAAAACTGTTTTTT. Translating gives CASSLGGQDGKLFF.

As DNA, the CDR3 is TGTGCCAGCAGCGTAGGTTCCGGGACAGATAATGAAAAACTGTTTTTT. It yields the protein CASSVGSGTDNEKLFF. The chain is built from TRBV9 and TRBJ1-4; 7 bases map to TRBD1. Germline values: CDR1 SGDLS, CDR2 YYNGEE. The V segment lost 0 bases and the J segment 4 bases; nucleotides outside the gene matches: 6. This CDR3 region has 16 residues.

The J gene is TRBJ2-7, the V gene TRBV27; tentatively, D is TRBD1 (6 bases). CDR1 is MNHEY, CDR2 SMNVEV, per germline (reference sequence). CDR3 length equals 13 residues. Trimming removed 5 bases at V and 3 bases at J, with 11 bases between. The chain's CDR3 is CASSHGQSYEQYF. The CDR3 region has the DNA TGTGCCAGCAGTCACGGACAGAGCTACGAGCAGTACTTC.